This T cell receptor (beta chain) stems from a study of blood T cell repertoires in COVID-19. Turning to the study itself: Material from acute and convalescent COVID-19 was sourced from the United States, Italy and Spain.

The assay was immunoSEQ multiplex PCR, and TCRdb's table has in-frame clones only and misses some. The sample includes roughly 260,000 clones, about 91% of them seen just once. A note on this clone: Other DNA sequences in this sample translate to the same CDR3.

The CDR3 spans 14 residues. The germline V gene has CDR1 SGHRS and CDR2 YFSETQ. The V gene end was trimmed by 4 bases and the J gene end by 1 base; junction bases not matched to a gene: 3. This TCR was recovered from a young adult with COVID-19, enrolled during active disease. Sequencing input: peripheral blood. The chain couples TRBV5-1 to TRBJ2-5; TRBD1 matches 8 bases. CDR3 protein: CASSLGQGQETQYF. Here the CDR3 DNA reads TGCGCCAGCAGCCTAGGACAGGGCCAAGAGACCCAGTACTTC. Supplemented by reference TRBV5-1 and TRBJ2-5, the full variable domain reads KAGVTQTPRYLIKTRGQQVTLSCSPISGHRSVSWYQQTPGQGLQFLFEYFSETQRNKGNFPGRFSGRQFSNSRSEMNVSTLELGDSALYLCASSLGQGQETQYFGPGTRLLVL.